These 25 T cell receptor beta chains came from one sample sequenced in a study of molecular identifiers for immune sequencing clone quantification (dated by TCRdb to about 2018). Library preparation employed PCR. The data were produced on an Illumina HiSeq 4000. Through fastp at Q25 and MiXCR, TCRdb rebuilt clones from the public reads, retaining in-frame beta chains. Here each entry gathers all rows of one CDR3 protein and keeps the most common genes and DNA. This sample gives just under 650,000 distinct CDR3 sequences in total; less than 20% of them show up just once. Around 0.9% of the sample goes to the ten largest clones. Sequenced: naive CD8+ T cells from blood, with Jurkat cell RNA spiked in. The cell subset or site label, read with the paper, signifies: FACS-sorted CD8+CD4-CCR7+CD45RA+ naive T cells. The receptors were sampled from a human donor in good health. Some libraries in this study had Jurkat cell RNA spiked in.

The CDR3 sequence: CASSIDGTSSYNEQFF. The CDR3 nucleotides read TGTGCCAGTAGTATAGATGGGACCTCCTCCTACAATGAGCAGTTCTTC. The gene calls are TRBV19 and TRBJ2-1, with D possibly called TRBD1 or TRBD2 (5 bases each). CDR1 LNHDA and CDR2 SQIVND come from the germline V gene (reference sequence). The V end lost 0 bases, the J end lost 0 bases, and 9 bases lay between the germline ends. This CDR3 is 16 amino acids long.

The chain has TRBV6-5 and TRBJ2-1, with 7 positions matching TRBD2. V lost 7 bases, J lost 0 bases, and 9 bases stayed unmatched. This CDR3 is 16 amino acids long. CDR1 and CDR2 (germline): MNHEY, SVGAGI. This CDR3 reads CASKEFLADSYNEQFF. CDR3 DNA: TGTGCCAGCAAAGAGTTTCTAGCGGACTCCTACAATGAGCAGTTCTTC.

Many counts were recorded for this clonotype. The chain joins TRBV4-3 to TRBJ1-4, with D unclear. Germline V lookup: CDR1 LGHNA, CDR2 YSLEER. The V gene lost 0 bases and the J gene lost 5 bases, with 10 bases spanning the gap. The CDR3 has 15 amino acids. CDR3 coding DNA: TGCGCCAGCAGCCAAGATAGGGTTGAGAATGAAAAACTGTTTTTT. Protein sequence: CASSQDRVENEKLFF.

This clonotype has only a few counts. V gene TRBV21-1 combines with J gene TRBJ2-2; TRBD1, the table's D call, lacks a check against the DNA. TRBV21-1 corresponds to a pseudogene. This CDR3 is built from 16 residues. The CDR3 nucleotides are TGTGCCAGCAGCAAACTGCGGACAGGGGTCACCGGGGAGCTGTTTTTT. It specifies CASSKLRTGVTGELFF.

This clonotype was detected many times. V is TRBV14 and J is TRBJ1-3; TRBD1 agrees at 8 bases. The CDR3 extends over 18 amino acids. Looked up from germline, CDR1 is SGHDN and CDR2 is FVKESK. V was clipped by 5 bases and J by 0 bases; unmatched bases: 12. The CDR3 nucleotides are TGTGCCAGCAGCTTACGATCAGGGGGCTTGGACTCTGGAAACACCATATATTTT. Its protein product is CASSLRSGGLDSGNTIYF.

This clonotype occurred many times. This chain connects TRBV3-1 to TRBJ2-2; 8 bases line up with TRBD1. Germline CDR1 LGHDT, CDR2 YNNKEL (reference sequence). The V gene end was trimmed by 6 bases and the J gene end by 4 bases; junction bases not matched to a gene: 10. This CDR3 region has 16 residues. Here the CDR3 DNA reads TGTGCCAGCAGGAACCCCGGACAGGGAGGCACCGGGGAGCTGTTTTTT. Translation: CASRNPGQGGTGELFF.

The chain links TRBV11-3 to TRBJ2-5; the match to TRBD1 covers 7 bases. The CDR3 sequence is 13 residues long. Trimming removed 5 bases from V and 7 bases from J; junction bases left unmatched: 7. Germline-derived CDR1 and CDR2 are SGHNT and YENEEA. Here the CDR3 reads CASSLTGIGTQYF. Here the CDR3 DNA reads TGTGCCAGCAGCCTGACAGGGATAGGGACCCAGTACTTC.

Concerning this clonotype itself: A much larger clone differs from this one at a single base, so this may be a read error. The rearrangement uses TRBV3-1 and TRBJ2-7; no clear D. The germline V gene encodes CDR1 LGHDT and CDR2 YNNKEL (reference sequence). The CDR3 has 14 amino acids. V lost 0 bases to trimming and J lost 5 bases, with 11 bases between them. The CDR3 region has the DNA TGTGCCAGCAGCCAAGATGTGCGTGAGGACGAGCAGTACTTC. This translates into CASSQDVREDEQYF.

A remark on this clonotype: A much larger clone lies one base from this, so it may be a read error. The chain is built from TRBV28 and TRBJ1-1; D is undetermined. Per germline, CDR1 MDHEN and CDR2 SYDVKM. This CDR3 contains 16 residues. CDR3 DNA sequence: TGTGCCAGCAGTTTCGTCCGTATTGGGAGAGTTGCTGAAGCTTCCTTT. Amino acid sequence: CASSFVRIGRVAEASF.

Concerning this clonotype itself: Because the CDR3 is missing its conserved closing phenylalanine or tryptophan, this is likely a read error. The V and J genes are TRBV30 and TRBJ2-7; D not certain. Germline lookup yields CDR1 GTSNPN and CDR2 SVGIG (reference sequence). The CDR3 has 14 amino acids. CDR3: CAWSVPSFAYGQYL. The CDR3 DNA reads TGTGCCTGGAGTGTTCCCAGCTTCGCCTACGGGCAGTACCTC.

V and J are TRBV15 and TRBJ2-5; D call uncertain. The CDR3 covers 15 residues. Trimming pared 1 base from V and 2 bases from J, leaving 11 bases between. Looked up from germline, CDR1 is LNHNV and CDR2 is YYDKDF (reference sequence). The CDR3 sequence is CATSRVPILQETQYF. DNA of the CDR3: TGTGCCACCAGCAGAGTACCGATTCTTCAAGAGACCCAGTACTTC.

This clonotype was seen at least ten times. CDR3 nucleotides: TGTGCCAGCAGTGAAGTCCGGGGAGGCAATCAGCCCCAGCATTTT. Residues: CASSEVRGGNQPQHF. This chain links TRBV6-1 with TRBJ1-5; unclear D gene. Germline values: CDR1 MNHNS, CDR2 SASEGT. The CDR3 consists of 15 residues. The V gene lost 1 base and the J gene lost 2 bases, with 9 bases spanning the gap.

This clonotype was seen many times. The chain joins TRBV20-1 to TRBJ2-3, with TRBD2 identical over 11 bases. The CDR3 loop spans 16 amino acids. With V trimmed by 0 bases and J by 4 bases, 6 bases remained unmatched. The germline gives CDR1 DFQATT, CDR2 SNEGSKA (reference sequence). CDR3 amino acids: CSARDTSGGWSDTQYF. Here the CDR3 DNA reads TGCAGTGCTAGAGATACTAGCGGGGGTTGGTCAGATACGCAGTATTTT.

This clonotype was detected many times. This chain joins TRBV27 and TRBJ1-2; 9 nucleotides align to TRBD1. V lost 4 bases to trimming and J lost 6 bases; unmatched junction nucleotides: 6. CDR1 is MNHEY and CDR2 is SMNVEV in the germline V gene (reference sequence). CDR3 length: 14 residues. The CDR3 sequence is CASSSIQGANGYTF. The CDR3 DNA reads TGTGCCAGCAGTTCGATACAGGGGGCAAATGGCTACACCTTC.

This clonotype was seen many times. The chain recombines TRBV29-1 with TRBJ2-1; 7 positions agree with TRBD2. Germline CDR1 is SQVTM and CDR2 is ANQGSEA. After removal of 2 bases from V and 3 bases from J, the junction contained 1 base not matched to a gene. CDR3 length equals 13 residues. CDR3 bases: TGCAGCGTTGAACTAGCGGACTACAATGAGCAGTTCTTC. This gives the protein CSVELADYNEQFF.

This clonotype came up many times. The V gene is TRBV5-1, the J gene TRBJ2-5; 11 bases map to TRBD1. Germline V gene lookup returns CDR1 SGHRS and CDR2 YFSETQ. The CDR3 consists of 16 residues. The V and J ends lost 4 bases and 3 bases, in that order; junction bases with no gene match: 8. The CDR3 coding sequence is TGCGCCAGCAGCCGTGGCCGGGACAGGGGGGAAGAGACCCAGTACTTC. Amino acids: CASSRGRDRGEETQYF.

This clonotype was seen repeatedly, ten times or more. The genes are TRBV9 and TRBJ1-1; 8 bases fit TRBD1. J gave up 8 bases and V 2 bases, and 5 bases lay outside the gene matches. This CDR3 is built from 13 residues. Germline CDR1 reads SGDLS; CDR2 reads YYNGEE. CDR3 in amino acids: CASSVGTGAEAFF. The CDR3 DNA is TGTGCCAGCAGCGTCGGGACAGGAGCCGAAGCTTTCTTT.

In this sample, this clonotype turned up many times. DNA for the CDR3: TGCGCCAGCAGCCAAGAGAGACCGATGGGGCCCCTCGCCGGGGAGCTGTTTTTT. It translates to CASSQERPMGPLAGELFF. This chain joins TRBV4-3 and TRBJ2-2, with TRBD1 as a possible D gene (5 bases). The CDR3 spans 18 residues. V lost 0 bases to trimming and J lost 6 bases, with 20 bases between them. In germline, CDR1 is LGHNA, CDR2 YSLEER.

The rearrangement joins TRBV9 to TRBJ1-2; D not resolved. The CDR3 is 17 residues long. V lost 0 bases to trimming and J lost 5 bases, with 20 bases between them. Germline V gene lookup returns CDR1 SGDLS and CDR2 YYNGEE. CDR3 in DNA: TGTGCCAGCAGCGTAGCTCCAGCAGATTTAGGTGATTATGGCTACACCTTC. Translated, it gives CASSVAPADLGDYGYTF.

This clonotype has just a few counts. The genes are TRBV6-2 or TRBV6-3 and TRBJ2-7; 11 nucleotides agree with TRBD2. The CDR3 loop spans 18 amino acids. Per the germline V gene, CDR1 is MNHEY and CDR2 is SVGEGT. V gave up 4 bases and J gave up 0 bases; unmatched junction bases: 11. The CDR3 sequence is CASSSSSGGPTLSYEQYF. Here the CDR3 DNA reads TGTGCCAGCAGTTCGTCTAGCGGGGGGCCCACGCTCTCCTACGAGCAGTACTTC.

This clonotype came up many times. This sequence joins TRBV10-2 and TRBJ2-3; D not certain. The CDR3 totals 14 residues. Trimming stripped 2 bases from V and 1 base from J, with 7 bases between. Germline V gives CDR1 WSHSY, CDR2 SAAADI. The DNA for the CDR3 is TGCGCCAGCAGTGAGGTGGTTGGCACAGATACGCAGTATTTT. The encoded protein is CASSEVVGTDTQYF.

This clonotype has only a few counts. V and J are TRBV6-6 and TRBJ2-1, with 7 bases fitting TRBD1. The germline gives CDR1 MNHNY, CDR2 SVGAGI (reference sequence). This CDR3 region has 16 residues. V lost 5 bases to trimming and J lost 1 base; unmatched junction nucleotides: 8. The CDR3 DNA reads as TGTGCCAGCAGTAACCCCCAGGACAGGTCCTACAATGAGCAGTTCTTC. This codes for CASSNPQDRSYNEQFF.

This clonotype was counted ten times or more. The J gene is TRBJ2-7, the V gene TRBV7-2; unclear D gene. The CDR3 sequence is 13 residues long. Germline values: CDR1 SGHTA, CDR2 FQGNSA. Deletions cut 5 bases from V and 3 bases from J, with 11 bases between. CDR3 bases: TGTGCCAGCAGCCAATACCCCGGCTACGAGCAGTACTTC. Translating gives CASSQYPGYEQYF.

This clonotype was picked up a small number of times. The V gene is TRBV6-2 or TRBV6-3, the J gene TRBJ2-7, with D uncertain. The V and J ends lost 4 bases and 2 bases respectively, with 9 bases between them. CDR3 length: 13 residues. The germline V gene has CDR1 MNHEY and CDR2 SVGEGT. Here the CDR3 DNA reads TGTGCCAGCAGTTCCCGGGCTCCCTACGAGCAGTACTTC. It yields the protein CASSSRAPYEQYF.

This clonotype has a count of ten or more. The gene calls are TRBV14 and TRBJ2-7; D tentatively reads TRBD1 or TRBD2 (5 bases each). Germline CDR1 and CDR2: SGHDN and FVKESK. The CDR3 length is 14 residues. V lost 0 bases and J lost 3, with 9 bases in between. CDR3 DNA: TGTGCCAGCAGCCAAGATTTTGGGGGCTACGAGCAGTACTTC. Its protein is CASSQDFGGYEQYF. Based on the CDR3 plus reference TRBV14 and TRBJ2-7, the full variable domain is EAGVTQFPSHSVIEKGQTVTLRCDPISGHDNLYWYRRVMGKEIKFLLHFVKESKQDESGMPNNRFLAERTGGTYSTLKVQPAELEDSGVYFCASSQDFGGYEQYFGPGTRLTVT.